A selection of T cell receptor beta chains follows, all from one sample in a study of cytomegalovirus exposure and HLA in healthy donors. The protocol was immunoSEQ multiplex PCR, while the TCRdb copy is restricted to in-frame clones and leaves out a portion. Counted here are some 70,000 clones, approximately 84% occurring once; the ten biggest clones make up approximately 2.4%. Sequencing was carried out using PBMCs. The receptors shown here come from a woman between 50 and 59 years old in good health and CMV-seronegative. Both conserved end residues are part of each CDR3. The D gene is left open where the match is weak. Clone size appears in some rows only: once, few, many, or a class for an expanded clone.

clone_size: -; d_call: -; j_call: TRBJ1-2; v_call: TRBV15; cdr3_nt: TGTGCCACGGCGCGGAATCCCACCTCTAACTATGGCTACACCTTC; cdr3_aa: CATARNPTSNYGYTF
clone_size: few; d_call: TRBD2; j_call: TRBJ2-3; v_call: TRBV19; cdr3_nt: TGTGCCAGTAGTAAGACTAGCGGGAGTTTTGATACGCAGTATTTT; cdr3_aa: CASSKTSGSFDTQYF
clone_size: -; d_call: -; j_call: TRBJ2-7; v_call: TRBV27; cdr3_nt: TGTGCCAGCAGCAACTACCCCTCAACCTACGAGCAGTACTTC; cdr3_aa: CASSNYPSTYEQYF
clone_size: -; d_call: -; j_call: TRBJ2-1; v_call: TRBV11-2; cdr3_nt: TGTGCCAGCAGCTTAAGGAGTAGCTCCTACAATGAGCAGTTCTTC; cdr3_aa: CASSLRSSSYNEQFF
clone_size: -; d_call: TRBD1; j_call: TRBJ1-5; v_call: TRBV10-2; cdr3_nt: TGCGCCAGCTGCCGGGACAGACAAGGCACTAGCAATCAGCCCCAGCATTTT; cdr3_aa: CASCRDRQGTSNQPQHF
clone_size: -; d_call: -; j_call: TRBJ2-2; v_call: TRBV4-1; cdr3_nt: TGCGCCAGCAGCTTAGAGGGACTCTTGAACACCGGGGAGCTGTTTTTT; cdr3_aa: CASSLEGLLNTGELFF
clone_size: -; d_call: TRBD1; j_call: TRBJ1-1; v_call: TRBV2; cdr3_nt: TGTGCCAGCAGTGAAAGGACAGGGGGCCTCGAAGCTTTCTTT; cdr3_aa: CASSERTGGLEAFF
clone_size: -; d_call: TRBD2; j_call: TRBJ2-5; v_call: TRBV5-6; cdr3_nt: TGTGCCAGCAGCCAACCGGGACTAGCGGGGGACATAGAAGCCCAGTACTTC; cdr3_aa: CASSQPGLAGDIEAQYF
clone_size: -; d_call: -; j_call: TRBJ2-3; v_call: TRBV6-5; cdr3_nt: TGTGCCAGCAGTATGGGGGGGACACTAACAGATACGCAGTATTTT; cdr3_aa: CASSMGGTLTDTQYF
clone_size: -; d_call: TRBD1; j_call: TRBJ2-6; v_call: TRBV7-6; cdr3_nt: TGTGCCAGCAGCCCCGACAGGGCTGGGGCCAACGTCCTGACTTTC; cdr3_aa: CASSPDRAGANVLTF
clone_size: -; d_call: TRBD1; j_call: TRBJ1-5; v_call: TRBV7-9; cdr3_nt: TGTGCCAGCAGCTTATTCCTGGGACAGGGGGCAAATCAGCCCCAGCATTTT; cdr3_aa: CASSLFLGQGANQPQHF
clone_size: -; d_call: -; j_call: TRBJ1-1; v_call: TRBV14; cdr3_nt: TGTGCCAGCAGCCAAGACGGAGAAATGAACACTGAAGCTTTCTTT; cdr3_aa: CASSQDGEMNTEAFF
clone_size: -; d_call: -; j_call: TRBJ2-3; v_call: TRBV5-4; cdr3_nt: TGTGCCAGCAGCTTTACAGGGTTCACAGATACGCAGTATTTT; cdr3_aa: CASSFTGFTDTQYF
clone_size: -; d_call: -; j_call: TRBJ1-2; v_call: TRBV15; cdr3_nt: TGTGCCACCAGCATCGACGGCGAAGACACCTTAGATGGCTACACCTTC; cdr3_aa: CATSIDGEDTLDGYTF
clone_size: -; d_call: -; j_call: TRBJ1-1; v_call: TRBV30; cdr3_nt: TGTGCCTGGAAACTCAACACTGAAGCTTTCTTT; cdr3_aa: CAWKLNTEAFF
clone_size: -; d_call: TRBD1; j_call: TRBJ1-4; v_call: TRBV7-2; cdr3_nt: TGTGCCAGCAGCTTGGTGGGACAGCAAAATGAAAAACTGTTTTTT; cdr3_aa: CASSLVGQQNEKLFF
clone_size: -; d_call: -; j_call: TRBJ2-1; v_call: TRBV7-9; cdr3_nt: TGTGCCAGCAGCTTACCGGGACAAGCTATCCTCTTC; cdr3_aa: CASSLPGQAILF
clone_size: -; d_call: -; j_call: TRBJ2-3; v_call: TRBV5-1; cdr3_nt: TGCGCCAGCAGCTTGAGGCAGCCGGCAGGGACAGATACGCAGTATTTT; cdr3_aa: CASSLRQPAGTDTQYF
clone_size: -; d_call: TRBD1; j_call: TRBJ1-4; v_call: TRBV19; cdr3_nt: TGTGCCAGTAGTTCCCTAGCAGGGGGCCGTGGTGAAAAACTGTTTTTT; cdr3_aa: CASSSLAGGRGEKLFF
clone_size: few; d_call: TRBD1; j_call: TRBJ1-2; v_call: TRBV5-1; cdr3_nt: TGCGCCAGCAGCACGGGACAGGGATTTATTTATGGCTACACCTTC; cdr3_aa: CASSTGQGFIYGYTF
clone_size: -; d_call: TRBD1; j_call: TRBJ2-5; v_call: TRBV7-6; cdr3_nt: TGTGCCAGCAGACCTAACACAGGGGGTTCGGAGACCCAGTACTTC; cdr3_aa: CASRPNTGGSETQYF
clone_size: -; d_call: TRBD1; j_call: TRBJ1-2; v_call: TRBV2; cdr3_nt: TGTGCCAGCAGCCTAAGACAGGGGAACTATGGCTACACCTTC; cdr3_aa: CASSLRQGNYGYTF
clone_size: -; d_call: -; j_call: TRBJ1-5; v_call: TRBV10-1; cdr3_nt: TGCGCCAGCAAGGTCAGGTTTAGCAATCAGCCCCAGCATTTT; cdr3_aa: CASKVRFSNQPQHF
clone_size: few; d_call: -; j_call: TRBJ1-1; v_call: TRBV7-3; cdr3_nt: TGTGCCAGCAGCAGGGGCTCAGAGACTGAAGCTTTCTTT; cdr3_aa: CASSRGSETEAFF
clone_size: -; d_call: -; j_call: TRBJ2-1; v_call: TRBV6-1; cdr3_nt: TGTGCCAGCAGTGACCAAGGACAGTTCTCCTACAATGAGCAGTTCTTC; cdr3_aa: CASSDQGQFSYNEQFF
clone_size: -; d_call: -; j_call: TRBJ1-1; v_call: TRBV29-1; cdr3_nt: TGCAGCGGAGGTAGTAAGGGGGGGGACACTGAAGCTTTCTTT; cdr3_aa: CSGGSKGGDTEAFF
clone_size: -; d_call: -; j_call: TRBJ2-1; v_call: TRBV5-1; cdr3_nt: TGCGCCAGCAGCTTGGCAAGGGGGAATTCAAATGAGCAGTTCTTC; cdr3_aa: CASSLARGNSNEQFF
clone_size: -; d_call: -; j_call: TRBJ2-5; v_call: TRBV5-1; cdr3_nt: TGCGCCAGCAGCTTCACAGGGTACCAAGAGACCCAGTACTTC; cdr3_aa: CASSFTGYQETQYF
clone_size: -; d_call: -; j_call: TRBJ2-2; v_call: TRBV5-1; cdr3_nt: TGCGCCAGCAGCGGCCCCCGGGACTCCGCCTTCACCGGGGAGCTGTTTTTT; cdr3_aa: CASSGPRDSAFTGELFF
clone_size: few; d_call: -; j_call: TRBJ2-7; v_call: TRBV7-9; cdr3_nt: TGTGCCAGCAGCTTATTGGGAGCTTTGGGCGAGCAGTACTTC; cdr3_aa: CASSLLGALGEQYF
clone_size: -; d_call: -; j_call: TRBJ1-2; v_call: TRBV10-3; cdr3_nt: TGTGCCATCCTCACAGCCGGGAAGGGATCTAACTATGGCTACACCTTC; cdr3_aa: CAILTAGKGSNYGYTF
clone_size: -; d_call: -; j_call: TRBJ2-7; v_call: TRBV20-1; cdr3_nt: TGCAGTGCTGAGAGCTACGAGCAGTACTTC; cdr3_aa: CSAESYEQYF
clone_size: -; d_call: TRBD1; j_call: TRBJ2-1; v_call: TRBV15; cdr3_nt: TGTGCCACCAGCTCTACGACAGGGATTAAGAATGAGCAGTTCTTC; cdr3_aa: CATSSTTGIKNEQFF
clone_size: -; d_call: TRBD1; j_call: TRBJ1-6; v_call: TRBV27; cdr3_nt: TGTGCCAGCAGCCCGGGACAGGGGGTCTCTTCACCCCTCCACTTT; cdr3_aa: CASSPGQGVSSPLHF
clone_size: -; d_call: -; j_call: TRBJ2-7; v_call: TRBV28; cdr3_nt: TGTGCCAGCAAAACTAAACCCTACGAGCAGTACTTC; cdr3_aa: CASKTKPYEQYF
clone_size: -; d_call: TRBD2; j_call: TRBJ2-3; v_call: TRBV18; cdr3_nt: TGTGCCAGCTCACCCGGCTACGGCCTAGCGGCAGATACGCAGTATTTT; cdr3_aa: CASSPGYGLAADTQYF
clone_size: -; d_call: -; j_call: TRBJ2-5; v_call: TRBV5-4; cdr3_nt: TGTGCCAGCAGCTTGGTCTCTAGCCAAGAGACCCAGTACTTC; cdr3_aa: CASSLVSSQETQYF
clone_size: -; d_call: -; j_call: TRBJ2-5; v_call: TRBV7-6; cdr3_nt: TGTGCCAGCAGCTTAGCACTCCAAGAGACCCAGTACTTC; cdr3_aa: CASSLALQETQYF
clone_size: -; d_call: TRBD2; j_call: TRBJ2-2; v_call: TRBV6-6; cdr3_nt: TGTGCCAGCGAGGGGCTAGGACTAGCGGGCGGGGAGCTGTTTTTT; cdr3_aa: CASEGLGLAGGELFF
clone_size: -; d_call: TRBD1; j_call: TRBJ1-1; v_call: TRBV30; cdr3_nt: TGTGCCTGGAGCCCTAAAAGACAGGGCCCTTTCTTT; cdr3_aa: CAWSPKRQGPFF
clone_size: -; d_call: -; j_call: TRBJ2-2; v_call: TRBV12-5; cdr3_nt: TGTGCTAGTGGTTTTCTAATCCGGGACTCACCGACCGGGGAGCTGTTTTTT; cdr3_aa: CASGFLIRDSPTGELFF
clone_size: -; d_call: TRBD1; j_call: TRBJ2-7; v_call: TRBV4-1; cdr3_nt: TGCGCCAGCAGCCAAGATCCCGACAGGGCGAACGAGCAGTACTTC; cdr3_aa: CASSQDPDRANEQYF
clone_size: -; d_call: -; j_call: TRBJ2-1; v_call: TRBV28; cdr3_nt: TGTGCCAGCAGGGTTGGAGGGAGTCGGCGCTACAATGAGCAGTTCTTC; cdr3_aa: CASRVGGSRRYNEQFF
clone_size: -; d_call: -; j_call: TRBJ1-5; v_call: TRBV7-9; cdr3_nt: TGTGCCAGCAGCTCGCAGGGTAGCAATCAGCCCCAGCATTTT; cdr3_aa: CASSSQGSNQPQHF
clone_size: -; d_call: TRBD2; j_call: TRBJ2-1; v_call: TRBV5-3; cdr3_nt: TGTGCCAGAAGCTTGGGGATAAATTTAGCGGGAGGGCCGTGTTTTGGCAATGAGCAGTTCTTC; cdr3_aa: CARSLGINLAGGPCFGNEQFF
clone_size: -; d_call: TRBD1; j_call: TRBJ2-7; v_call: TRBV7-2; cdr3_nt: TGTGCCAGCAGCTCCGGATACGACACAGGGGCGCACGAGCAGTACTTC; cdr3_aa: CASSSGYDTGAHEQYF